This TCR beta chain was documented in a study of cytomegalovirus exposure and HLA in healthy donors. The study ran its PCR with 60 Vbeta and 13 Jbeta primers. Profiling relied on immunoSEQ multiplex PCR, and the TCRdb table lists in-frame clones only, not all of them. This sample contains tens of thousands of clones. To note about this clone: The antigen is unknown.

V gave up 2 bases and J gave up 0 bases, with 13 bases separating them. This CDR3 spans 16 amino acids. Germline V gene sequence: CDR1 GTSNPN, CDR2 SVGIG (reference sequence). General observations from the study: The study reported that TCR beta sequences accurately predicted HLA-A and HLA-B alleles in most subjects. Several V segments, TRBV6-2 and TRBV6-3 among them, could not be told apart and were dropped. In vitro experiments confirmed that three CMV-associated chains were specific for CMV antigens.

The chain has TRBV30 and TRBJ1-4, with D uncertain. The clonotype comes from a human donor in good health. Sequencing was carried out using PBMCs. The chain's CDR3 is CAWSSGSYATNEKLFF. The CDR3 nucleotides are TGTGCCTGGAGTAGCGGATCTTATGCAACTAATGAAAAACTGTTTTTT.